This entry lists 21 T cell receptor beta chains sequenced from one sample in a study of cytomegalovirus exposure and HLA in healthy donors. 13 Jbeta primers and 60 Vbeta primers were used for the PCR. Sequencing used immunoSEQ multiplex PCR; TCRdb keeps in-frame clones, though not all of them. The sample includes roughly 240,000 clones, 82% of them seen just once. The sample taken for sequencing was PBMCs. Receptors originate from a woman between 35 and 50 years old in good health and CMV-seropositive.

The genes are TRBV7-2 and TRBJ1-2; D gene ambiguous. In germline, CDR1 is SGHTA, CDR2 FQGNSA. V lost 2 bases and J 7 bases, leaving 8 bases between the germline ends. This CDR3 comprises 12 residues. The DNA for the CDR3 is TGTGCCAGCAGCTTACGGTCCTTTGGCTACACCTTC. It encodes CASSLRSFGYTF.

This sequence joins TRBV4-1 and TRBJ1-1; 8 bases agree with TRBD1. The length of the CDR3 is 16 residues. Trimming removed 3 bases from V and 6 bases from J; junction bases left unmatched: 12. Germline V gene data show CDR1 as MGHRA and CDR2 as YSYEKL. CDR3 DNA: TGCGCCAGCAGCCAGAAAAGGCTGGGACAGGACCCTGAAGCTTTCTTT. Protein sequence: CASSQKRLGQDPEAFF.

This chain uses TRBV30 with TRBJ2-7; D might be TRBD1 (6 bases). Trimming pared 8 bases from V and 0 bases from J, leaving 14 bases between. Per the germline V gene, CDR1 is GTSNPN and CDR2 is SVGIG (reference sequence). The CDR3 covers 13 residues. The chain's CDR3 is CATAGVNSYEQYF. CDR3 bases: TGTGCCACCGCAGGGGTCAACTCCTACGAGCAGTACTTC.

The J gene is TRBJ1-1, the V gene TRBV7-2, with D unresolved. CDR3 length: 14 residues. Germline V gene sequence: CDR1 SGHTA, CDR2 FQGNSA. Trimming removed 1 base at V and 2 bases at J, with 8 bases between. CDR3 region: CASSLVSVNTEAFF. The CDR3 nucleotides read TGTGCCAGCAGCTTAGTATCGGTAAACACTGAAGCTTTCTTT.

The DNA of the CDR3 is TGTGCCAGCAGCAAAGTCAACAGTTCAACCTACAATGAGCAGTTCTTC. Its translation: CASSKVNSSTYNEQFF. The chain links TRBV21-1 to TRBJ2-1; TRBD1, as called in the table, went unchecked against the DNA. TRBV21-1 is marked as a pseudogene. This CDR3 comprises 16 residues.

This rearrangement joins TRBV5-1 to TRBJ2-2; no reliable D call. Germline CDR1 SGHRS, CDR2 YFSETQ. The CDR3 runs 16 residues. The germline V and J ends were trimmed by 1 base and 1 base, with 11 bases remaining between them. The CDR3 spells CASSLYRSLNTGELFF. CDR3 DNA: TGCGCCAGCAGCTTGTACCGGAGTCTGAACACCGGGGAGCTGTTTTTT.

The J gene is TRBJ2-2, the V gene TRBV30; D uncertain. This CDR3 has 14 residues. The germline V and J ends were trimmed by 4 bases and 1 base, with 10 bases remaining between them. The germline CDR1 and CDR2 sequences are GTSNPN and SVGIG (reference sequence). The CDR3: CAWTVTLNTGELFF. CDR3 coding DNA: TGTGCCTGGACCGTGACATTGAACACCGGGGAGCTGTTTTTT.

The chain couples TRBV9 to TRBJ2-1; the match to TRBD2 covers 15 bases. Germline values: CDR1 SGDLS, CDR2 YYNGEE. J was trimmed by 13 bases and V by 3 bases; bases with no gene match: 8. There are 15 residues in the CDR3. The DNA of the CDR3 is TGTGCCAGCAGCGACCGGACTAGCGGGGGGGCTAAACAGTTCTTC. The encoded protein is CASSDRTSGGAKQFF.

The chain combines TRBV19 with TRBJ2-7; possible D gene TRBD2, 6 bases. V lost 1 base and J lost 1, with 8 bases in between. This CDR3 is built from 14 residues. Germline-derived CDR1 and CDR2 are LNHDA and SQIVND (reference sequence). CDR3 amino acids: CASSIGGASYEQYF. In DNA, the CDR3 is TGTGCCAGTAGTATAGGCGGGGCTTCCTACGAGCAGTACTTC.

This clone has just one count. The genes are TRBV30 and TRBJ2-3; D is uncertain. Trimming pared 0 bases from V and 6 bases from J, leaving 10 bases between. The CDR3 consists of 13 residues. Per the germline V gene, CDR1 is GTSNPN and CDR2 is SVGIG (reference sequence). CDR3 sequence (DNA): TGTGCCTGGAGTGTACTCAGGTGGGATACGCAGTATTTT. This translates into CAWSVLRWDTQYF.

CDR3 nucleotide sequence: TGTGCCAGCAGTTCCCAGGGTAGTGGGGCCAACGTCCTGACTTTC. Translating gives CASSSQGSGANVLTF. This chain joins TRBV27 and TRBJ2-6; D possibly corresponds to TRBD1 (5 bases). Trimming removed 4 bases from V and 3 bases from J, with 10 bases in between. The CDR3 loop spans 15 amino acids. CDR1 MNHEY and CDR2 SMNVEV come from the germline V gene (reference sequence). The full variable domain, with the rest looked up from reference TRBV27 and TRBJ2-6, is EAQVTQNPRYLITVTGKKLTVTCSQNMNHEYMSWYRQDPGLGLRQIYYSMNVEVTDKGDVPEGYKVSRKEKRNFPLILESPSPNQTSLYFCASSSQGSGANVLTFGAGSRLTVL.

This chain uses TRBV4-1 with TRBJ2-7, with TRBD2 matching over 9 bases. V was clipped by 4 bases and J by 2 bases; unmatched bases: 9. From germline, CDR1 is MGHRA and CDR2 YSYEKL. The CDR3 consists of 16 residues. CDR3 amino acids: CASSPLGAGGPYEQYF. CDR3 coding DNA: TGCGCCAGCAGCCCTTTAGGAGCGGGGGGCCCCTACGAGCAGTACTTC.

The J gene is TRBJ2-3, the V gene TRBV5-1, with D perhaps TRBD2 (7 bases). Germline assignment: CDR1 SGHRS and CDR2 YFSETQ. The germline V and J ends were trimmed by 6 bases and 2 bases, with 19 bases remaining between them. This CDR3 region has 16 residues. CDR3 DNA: TGCGCCAGCACCCGGGGGTCGGGGGGCAACACAGATACGCAGTATTTT. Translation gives CASTRGSGGNTDTQYF.

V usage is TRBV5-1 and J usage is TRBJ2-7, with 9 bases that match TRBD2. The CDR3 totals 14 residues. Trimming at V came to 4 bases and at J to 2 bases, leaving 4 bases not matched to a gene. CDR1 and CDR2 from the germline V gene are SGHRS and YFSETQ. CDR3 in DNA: TGCGCCAGCAGCCTGACTAGCGGAGCCTACGAGCAGTACTTC. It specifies CASSLTSGAYEQYF.

The CDR3 DNA reads as TGTGCCAGCAGTCCCCATCGACGGGACACTGAAGCTTTCTTT. This codes for CASSPHRRDTEAFF. The gene calls are TRBV6-5 and TRBJ1-1; no reliable D call. Looked up from germline, CDR1 is MNHEY and CDR2 is SVGAGI. Trimming pared 5 bases from V and 3 bases from J, leaving 13 bases between. The CDR3 extends over 14 amino acids.

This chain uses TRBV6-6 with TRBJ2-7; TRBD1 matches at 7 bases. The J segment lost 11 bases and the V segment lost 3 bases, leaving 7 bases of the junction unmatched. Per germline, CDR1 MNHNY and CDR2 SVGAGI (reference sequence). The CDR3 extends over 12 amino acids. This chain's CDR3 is CASSYQQGQEYF. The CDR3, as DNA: TGTGCCAGCAGTTATCAACAGGGGCAGGAGTACTTC.

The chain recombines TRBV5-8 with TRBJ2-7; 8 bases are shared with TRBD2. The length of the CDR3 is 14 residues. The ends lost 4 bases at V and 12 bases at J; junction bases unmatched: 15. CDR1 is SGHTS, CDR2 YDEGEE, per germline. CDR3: CASSPWTSKLPMYF. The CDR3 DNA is TGTGCCAGCAGCCCCTGGACTAGCAAGCTTCCTATGTACTTC.

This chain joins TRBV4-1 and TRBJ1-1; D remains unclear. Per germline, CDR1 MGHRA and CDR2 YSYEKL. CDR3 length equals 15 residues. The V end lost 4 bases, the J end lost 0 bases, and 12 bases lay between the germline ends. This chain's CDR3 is CASSPPLAVNTEAFF. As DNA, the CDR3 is TGCGCCAGCAGCCCCCCGCTCGCGGTGAACACTGAAGCTTTCTTT.

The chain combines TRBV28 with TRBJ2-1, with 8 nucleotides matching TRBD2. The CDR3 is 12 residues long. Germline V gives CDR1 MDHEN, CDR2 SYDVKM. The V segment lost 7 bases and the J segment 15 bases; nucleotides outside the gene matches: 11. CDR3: CASMSRTSIPFF. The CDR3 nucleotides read TGTGCCAGCATGAGTAGGACTAGCATTCCGTTCTTC.

CDR3 nucleotides: TGTGCCAGCAGCCCAGCGGGTTACACTGAAGCTTTCTTT. Amino acids: CASSPAGYTEAFF. The V call is TRBV9, the J call TRBJ1-1; no firm D call. Per germline, CDR1 SGDLS and CDR2 YYNGEE. The CDR3 loop spans 13 amino acids. Trimming shortened V by 4 bases and J by 3 bases, and 10 bases separated the two germline ends.

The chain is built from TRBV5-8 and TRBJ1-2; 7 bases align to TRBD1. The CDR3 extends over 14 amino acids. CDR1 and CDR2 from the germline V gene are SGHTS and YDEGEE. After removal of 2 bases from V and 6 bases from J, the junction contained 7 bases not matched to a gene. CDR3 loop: CASSLLTGTNGYTF. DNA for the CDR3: TGTGCCAGCAGCTTACTGACAGGGACAAATGGCTACACCTTC.